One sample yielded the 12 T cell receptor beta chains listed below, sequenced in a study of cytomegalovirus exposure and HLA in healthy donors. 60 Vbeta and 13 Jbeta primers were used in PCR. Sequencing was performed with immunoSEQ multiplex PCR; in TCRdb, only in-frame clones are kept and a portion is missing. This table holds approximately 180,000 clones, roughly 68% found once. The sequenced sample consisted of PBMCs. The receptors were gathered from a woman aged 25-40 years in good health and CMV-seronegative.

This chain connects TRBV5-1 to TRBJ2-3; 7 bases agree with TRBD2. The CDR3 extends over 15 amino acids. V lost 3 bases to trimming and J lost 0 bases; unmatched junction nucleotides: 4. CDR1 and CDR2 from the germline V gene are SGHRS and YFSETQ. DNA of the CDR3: TGCGCCAGCAGCTCACTAGCGTCGAGCACAGATACGCAGTATTTT. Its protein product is CASSSLASSTDTQYF.

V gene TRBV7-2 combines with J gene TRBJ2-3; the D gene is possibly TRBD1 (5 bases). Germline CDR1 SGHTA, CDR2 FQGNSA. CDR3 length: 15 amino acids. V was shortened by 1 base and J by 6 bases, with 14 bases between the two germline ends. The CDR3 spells CASSLVSGPGDTQYF. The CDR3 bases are TGTGCCAGCAGCTTAGTGTCAGGGCCGGGCGATACGCAGTATTTT.

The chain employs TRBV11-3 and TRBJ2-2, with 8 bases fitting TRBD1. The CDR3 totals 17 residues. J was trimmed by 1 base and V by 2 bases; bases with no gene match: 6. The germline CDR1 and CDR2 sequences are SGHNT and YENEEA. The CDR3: CASSLFGGQGNTGELFF. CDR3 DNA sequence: TGTGCCAGCAGCTTATTTGGCGGACAGGGGAACACCGGGGAGCTGTTTTTT.

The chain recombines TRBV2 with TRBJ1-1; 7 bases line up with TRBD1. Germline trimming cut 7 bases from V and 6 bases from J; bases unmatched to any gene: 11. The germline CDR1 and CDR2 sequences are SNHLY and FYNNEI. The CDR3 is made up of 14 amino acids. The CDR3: CASNQDRTFAEAFF. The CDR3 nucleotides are TGTGCCAGCAACCAGGACAGGACTTTCGCTGAAGCTTTCTTT.

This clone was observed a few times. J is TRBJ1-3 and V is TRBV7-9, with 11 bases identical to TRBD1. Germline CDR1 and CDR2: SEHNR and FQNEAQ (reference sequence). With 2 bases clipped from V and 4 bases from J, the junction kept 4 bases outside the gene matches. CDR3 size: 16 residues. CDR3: CASSLRGQGDGNTIYF. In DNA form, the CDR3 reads TGTGCCAGCAGCTTAAGGGGACAGGGGGACGGAAACACCATATATTTT.

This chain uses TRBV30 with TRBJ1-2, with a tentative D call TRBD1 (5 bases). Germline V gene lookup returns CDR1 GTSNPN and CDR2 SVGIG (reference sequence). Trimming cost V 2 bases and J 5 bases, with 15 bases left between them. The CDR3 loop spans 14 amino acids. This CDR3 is CAWSRGLPGYGYTF. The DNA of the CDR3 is TGTGCCTGGAGTCGGGGACTCCCAGGGTATGGCTACACCTTC.

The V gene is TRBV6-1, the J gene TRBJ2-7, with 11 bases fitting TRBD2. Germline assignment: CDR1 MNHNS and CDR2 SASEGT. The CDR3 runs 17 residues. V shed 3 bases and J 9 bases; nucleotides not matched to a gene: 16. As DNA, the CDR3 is TGTGCCAGCAGTGACCCCGGACTAGCGGGTAGCTTCGTCGGGCAGTACTTC. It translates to CASSDPGLAGSFVGQYF.

CDR3 sequence: CASSPGRGADTQYF. The CDR3 region has the DNA TGTGCCAGCTCACCCGGGCGGGGTGCAGATACGCAGTATTTT. This sequence joins TRBV18 and TRBJ2-3; D perhaps matches TRBD2 (6 bases). There are 14 residues in the CDR3. Germline V gives CDR1 KGHSH, CDR2 LQKENI. V gave up 3 bases and J gave up 4 bases, with 11 bases separating them.

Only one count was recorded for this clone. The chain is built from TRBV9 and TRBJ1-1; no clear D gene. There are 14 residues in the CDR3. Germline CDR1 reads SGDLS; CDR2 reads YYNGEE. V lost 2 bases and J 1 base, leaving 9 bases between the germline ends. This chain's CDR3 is CASSVGLGNTEAFF. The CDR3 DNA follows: TGTGCCAGCAGCGTCGGACTGGGGAACACTGAAGCTTTCTTT.

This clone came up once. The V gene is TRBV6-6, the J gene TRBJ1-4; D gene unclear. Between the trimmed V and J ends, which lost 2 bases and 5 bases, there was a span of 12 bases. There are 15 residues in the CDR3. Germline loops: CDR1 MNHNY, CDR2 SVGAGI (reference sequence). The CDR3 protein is CASSYGRLYNEKLFF. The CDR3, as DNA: TGTGCCAGCAGTTACGGTAGACTCTACAATGAAAAACTGTTTTTT.

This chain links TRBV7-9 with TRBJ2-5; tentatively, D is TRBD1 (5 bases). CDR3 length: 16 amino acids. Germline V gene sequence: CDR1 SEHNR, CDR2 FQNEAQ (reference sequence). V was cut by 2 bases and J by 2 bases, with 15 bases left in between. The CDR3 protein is CASSLSLGHRQETQYF. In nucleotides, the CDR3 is TGTGCCAGCAGCTTATCCCTTGGACACCGACAAGAGACCCAGTACTTC.

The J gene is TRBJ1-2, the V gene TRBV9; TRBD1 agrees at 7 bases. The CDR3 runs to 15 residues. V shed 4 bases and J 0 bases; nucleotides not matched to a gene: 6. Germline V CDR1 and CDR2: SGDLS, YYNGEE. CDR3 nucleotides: TGTGCCAGCAGCCGCGGACAGGCAGCTAACTATGGCTACACCTTC. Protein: CASSRGQAANYGYTF.